The 17 T cell receptor beta chains reported below all come from one sample, sequenced in a study of cytotoxic CD8 clonotypes in ibrutinib-treated CLL. Clones were read by immunoSEQ multiplex PCR, and TCRdb kept only the in-frame ones, dropping some. Of more than 140,000 clones in the sample, around three quarters were seen once. Sequenced material: PBMCs, taken after 12 months of ibrutinib treatment. These receptors came from a human donor with chronic lymphocytic leukemia.

The gene calls are TRBV4-1 and TRBJ1-2; no definite D call. This CDR3 is built from 15 residues. V gave up 1 base and J gave up 4 bases, with 13 bases separating them. CDR1 and CDR2 from the germline V gene are MGHRA and YSYEKL. Here the CDR3 DNA reads TGCGCCAGCAGCCAAGCCGGGTCGGGGTCCTATGGCTACACCTTC. It yields the protein CASSQAGSGSYGYTF.

The gene calls are TRBV5-1 and TRBJ1-2; 8 bases fit TRBD1. The V and J ends lost 4 bases and 2 bases, in that order; junction bases with no gene match: 7. The CDR3 is 15 amino acids. The V gene's germline CDR1 is SGHRS and CDR2 YFSETQ. The CDR3 loop is CASSIGTGSNYGYTF. In DNA form, the CDR3 reads TGCGCCAGCAGCATAGGGACAGGATCGAACTATGGCTACACCTTC. Complete variable domain (other parts from reference TRBV5-1 and TRBJ1-2): KAGVTQTPRYLIKTRGQQVTLSCSPISGHRSVSWYQQTPGQGLQFLFEYFSETQRNKGNFPGRFSGRQFSNSRSEMNVSTLELGDSALYLCASSIGTGSNYGYTFGSGTRLTVV.

The V call is TRBV27, the J call TRBJ2-7; D may match TRBD1 or TRBD2 (5 bases each). This CDR3 is built from 13 residues. The V and J ends lost 4 bases and 4 bases respectively, with 11 bases between them. The germline V gene has CDR1 MNHEY and CDR2 SMNVEV (reference sequence). CDR3 sequence: CASSYSEGYEQYF. In nucleotides, the CDR3 is TGTGCCAGCAGTTACTCTGAGGGGTACGAGCAGTACTTC.

CDR3 bases: TGTGCCAGCAGCCTGATTCCACAGGCGCTGGTGAGCGAGCAGTACTTC. Protein: CASSLIPQALVSEQYF. The genes are TRBV5-8 and TRBJ2-7; maybe TRBD1 (5 bases). There are 16 residues in the CDR3. V was clipped by 4 bases and J by 6 bases, with 23 bases between them. Germline lookup yields CDR1 SGHTS and CDR2 YDEGEE.

The chain has TRBV15 and TRBJ1-1, with 12 positions matching TRBD1. Losses at the gene ends were 1 base for V and 0 bases for J; bases not matched to a gene: 0. CDR1 is LNHNV, CDR2 YYDKDF, per germline (reference sequence). The CDR3 runs to 16 residues. CDR3 DNA sequence: TGTGCCACCAGCAGAGGGGACAGGGGGCTGAACACTGAAGCTTTCTTT. This gives the protein CATSRGDRGLNTEAFF.

The V call is TRBV28, the J call TRBJ1-6; D gene uncertain. Trimming took off 8 bases at V and 7 bases at J, with 9 bases between the two ends. Germline loops: CDR1 MDHEN, CDR2 SYDVKM. CDR3 length: 12 residues. For the CDR3, the DNA is TGTGCCAGCCCAGGTATCAATTCACCCCTCCACTTT. Amino acid sequence: CASPGINSPLHF.

CDR3 in DNA: TGTGCCACCCCGCCGGGACTAGCGGGAGGGCGCGATTACGAGCAGTACTTC. Encoded protein: CATPPGLAGGRDYEQYF. The chain recombines TRBV6-8 with TRBJ2-7; 16 bases match TRBD2. With V trimmed by 10 bases and J by 4 bases, 13 bases remained unmatched. The CDR3 totals 17 residues. Germline V gene data show CDR1 as MNHGY and CDR2 as SAAAGT.

This clone was detected only once. The genes are TRBV30 and TRBJ1-2, with D possibly TRBD1 on 6 matching bases. CDR3 length equals 11 residues. V was pared by 2 bases and J by 8 bases, with 9 bases between. Germline CDR1 reads GTSNPN; CDR2 reads SVGIG (reference sequence). CDR3 sequence reads: CAWSPGEGYTF. CDR3 nucleotide sequence: TGTGCCTGGAGTCCAGGGGAAGGCTACACCTTC.

The chain joins TRBV2 to TRBJ1-5; possibly TRBD1 for D (5 bases). Per germline, CDR1 SNHLY and CDR2 FYNNEI. Trimming took 1 base from V and 2 from J, leaving 9 bases between them. The CDR3 spans 15 residues. The CDR3: CASSEDPGGNQPQHF. The CDR3, as DNA: TGTGCCAGCAGTGAAGACCCGGGGGGCAATCAGCCCCAGCATTTT.

This clone was seen once. The rearrangement links TRBV18 to TRBJ2-1; TRBD1 agrees at 8 bases. Germline V gene sequence: CDR1 KGHSH, CDR2 LQKENI. After removal of 2 bases from V and 9 bases from J, the junction contained 21 bases not matched to a gene. The CDR3 extends over 19 amino acids. CDR3 nucleotide sequence: TGTGCCAGCTCACCAAAAAGGGGGTTAGGAGTGGACAGGGCAAGTGAGCAGTTCTTC. Amino acid sequence: CASSPKRGLGVDRASEQFF.

The chain employs TRBV7-9 and TRBJ2-1; 15 nucleotides agree with TRBD2. J lost 4 bases, V lost 6 bases, and 7 bases had no gene match. The CDR3 consists of 17 residues. Germline V CDR1 and CDR2: SEHNR, FQNEAQ (reference sequence). CDR3 nucleotides: TGTGCCAGCAGATTACCGGGACTAGCGGGGGGTTACAATGAGCAGTTCTTC. Amino acid sequence: CASRLPGLAGGYNEQFF.

V and J are TRBV19 and TRBJ1-4, with TRBD1 as a possible D gene (6 bases). This CDR3 contains 15 residues. Germline lookup yields CDR1 LNHDA and CDR2 SQIVND (reference sequence). V lost 6 bases to trimming and J lost 8 bases, with 19 bases between them. This chain's CDR3 is CASSLTGNFNEKLFF. The CDR3, as DNA: TGTGCCAGTAGCTTAACAGGGAATTTTAACGAAAAACTGTTTTTT.

The chain has TRBV9 and TRBJ2-3; 9 nucleotides match TRBD1. The V segment lost 0 bases and the J segment 4 bases; nucleotides outside the gene matches: 6. The CDR3 loop spans 16 amino acids. The germline CDR1 and CDR2 sequences are SGDLS and YYNGEE. The CDR3 here is CASSVVGGQGADTQYF. In nucleotides, the CDR3 is TGTGCCAGCAGCGTAGTCGGGGGACAGGGCGCAGATACGCAGTATTTT.

This clone has just a few counts. CDR3 amino acids: CAISDMRITDTQYF. As DNA, the CDR3 is TGTGCCATCAGTGATATGCGGATCACAGATACGCAGTATTTT. The chain is built from TRBV10-3 and TRBJ2-3; D is unresolved. V shed 3 bases and J shed 2 bases, with 9 bases lying between them. This CDR3 has 14 residues. The V gene's germline CDR1 is ENHRY and CDR2 SYGVKD.

This chain uses TRBV5-1 with TRBJ2-3; D may be TRBD1 (6 bases). Trimming removed 7 bases at V and 1 base at J, with 25 bases between. There are 18 residues in the CDR3. The germline gives CDR1 SGHRS, CDR2 YFSETQ. CDR3 amino acids: CASDRSPGVERGTDTQYF. Here the CDR3 DNA reads TGCGCCAGCGATCGGTCCCCAGGGGTCGAGCGCGGCACAGATACGCAGTATTTT.

The chain links TRBV15 to TRBJ2-7, with 12 bases identical to TRBD1. Trimming removed 6 bases from V and 6 bases from J; junction bases left unmatched: 6. This CDR3 is 14 amino acids long. Germline values: CDR1 LNHNV, CDR2 YYDKDF (reference sequence). The CDR3 DNA is TGTGCCACCAGACACGGGACAGGGGGCCTCGAGCAGTACTTC. This translates into CATRHGTGGLEQYF.

The V call is TRBV7-8, the J call TRBJ2-7, with D possibly matching TRBD2 (5 bases). This CDR3 contains 15 residues. V shed 2 bases and J shed 1 base, with 12 bases lying between them. Looked up from germline, CDR1 is SGHVS and CDR2 is FQNEAQ. The CDR3 here is CASSLMVPGSYEQYF. The CDR3, as DNA: TGTGCCAGCAGCTTAATGGTGCCGGGATCCTACGAGCAGTACTTC.